This T cell receptor (beta chain) was identified in a study of neurological immune-mediated disorders. TCRdb processed the 5' RACE reads anew with MiXCR; each CDR3 protein has one entry. The table lists about 74,000 distinct CDR3 sequences, 4% to 6% of them singletons, with approximately 7.4% in the top ten. CDR1 is MDHEN and CDR2 is SYDVKM in the germline V gene. Trimming shortened V by 6 bases and J by 4 bases, and 10 bases separated the two germline ends. The CDR3 covers 13 residues. Specimen: PBMCs. The clonotype comes from a man between 18 and 35 years old with multiple sclerosis. This rearrangement joins TRBV28 to TRBJ2-1; unclear D gene. CDR3 region: CASSAESYNEQFF. The CDR3 bases are TGTGCCAGCAGCGCCGAAAGTTACAATGAGCAGTTCTTC.